Below, 26 T cell receptor beta chains from the same sample are listed, as sequenced in a study of CD8 T cells in Susac syndrome. It was with random hexamers that roughly 0.45 to 1 ug RNA was reverse transcribed. Via MiXCR, TCRdb re-called the immunoSEQ multiplex PCR reads, giving one row per CDR3 protein. The data contain approximately 260,000 distinct CDR3 sequences, about 96% of them seen just once; the ten biggest clones take up under 0.12%. Sequencing was carried out using CD4+ T cells from PBMCs. These receptors all come from a human donor with Susac syndrome.

The chain links TRBV30 to TRBJ1-1, with a weak D call TRBD1 (5 bases). Trimming took 7 bases from V and 1 from J, leaving 13 bases between them. The CDR3 runs 13 residues. Per germline, CDR1 GTSNPN and CDR2 SVGIG (reference sequence). CDR3 in DNA: TGTGCCTTGGATTCCCAGGGGAACACTGAAGCTTTCTTT. Translated: CALDSQGNTEAFF.

V gene TRBV4-1 combines with J gene TRBJ1-1; 7 bases line up with TRBD1. The CDR3 runs 15 residues. V gave up 1 base and J gave up 1 base; unmatched junction bases: 3. CDR1 and CDR2 (germline): MGHRA, YSYEKL. CDR3 amino acids: CASSQGRTGNTEAFF. The CDR3 coding sequence is TGCGCCAGCAGCCAAGGACGGACAGGGAACACTGAAGCTTTCTTT.

The chain carries TRBV15 and TRBJ2-1, with D maybe TRBD1 (6 bases). The germline V gene encodes CDR1 LNHNV and CDR2 YYDKDF (reference sequence). V dropped 1 base and J dropped 5 bases, with 12 bases sitting between them. CDR3 length: 15 amino acids. The CDR3: CATSRGYRAHNEQFF. The CDR3 region has the DNA TGTGCCACCAGCAGAGGGTACAGGGCCCACAATGAGCAGTTCTTC.

As concerns this clonotype: Mismatch with germline at one junction end may stem from a read error. The rearrangement joins TRBV20-1 to TRBJ2-7; D not resolved. Germline V gene sequence: CDR1 DFQATT, CDR2 SNEGSKA (reference sequence). CDR3 length: 13 residues. CDR3 region: CSAREVLRLEQYF. The DNA for the CDR3 is TGCAGTGCTCGAGAGGTACTCCGGCTCGAGCAGTACTTC.

The chain recombines TRBV5-1 with TRBJ1-4; unclear D gene. The germline gives CDR1 SGHRS, CDR2 YFSETQ. The V end was cut by 1 base, the J end by 7 bases, with 14 bases between. The length of the CDR3 is 15 residues. The CDR3 bases are TGCGCCAGCAGCTTGCCAGATGGGGATGGTGAAAAACTGTTTTTT. Translating gives CASSLPDGDGEKLFF.

CDR3 in DNA: TGTGCCAGCAGTCAAGGGACAGCCTACGAGCAGTACTTC. Its protein product is CASSQGTAYEQYF. The rearrangement joins TRBV12-3 or TRBV12-4 to TRBJ2-7, with 7 bases that match TRBD1. The trim removed 5 bases at V and 2 bases at J, leaving 3 bases unmatched. The CDR3 spans 13 residues.

The chain has TRBV25-1 and TRBJ1-1; 7 bases are shared with TRBD1. The junction had 4 bases not matched to a gene; V was cut back by 0 bases and J by 3 bases. Germline assignment: CDR1 MGHDK and CDR2 SYGVNS. This CDR3 contains 15 residues. The chain's CDR3 is CASSEYLGQYTEAFF. The DNA for the CDR3 is TGTGCCAGCAGTGAATACCTGGGACAGTACACTGAAGCTTTCTTT.

This clonotype was counted only a few times. The genes are TRBV20-1 and TRBJ2-1; D is possibly TRBD1 or TRBD2 (5 bases each). The CDR3 covers 14 residues. Germline V lookup: CDR1 DFQATT, CDR2 SNEGSKA (reference sequence). The V gene lost 5 bases and the J gene lost 4 bases, with 15 bases spanning the gap. The CDR3 is CSALPGTGYNEQFF. The DNA for the CDR3 is TGCAGTGCTCTACCCGGGACGGGTTACAATGAGCAGTTCTTC.

The chain couples TRBV18 to TRBJ1-1; D remains unclear. Germline V gene sequence: CDR1 KGHSH, CDR2 LQKENI. The V end was cut by 4 bases, the J end by 1 base, with 7 bases between. This CDR3 is 13 amino acids long. CDR3 protein: CASSHTANTEAFF. The CDR3 nucleotides are TGTGCCAGCTCACACACAGCGAACACTGAAGCTTTCTTT.

The V and J genes are TRBV6-5 and TRBJ2-5, with 7 positions matching TRBD1. The CDR3 contains 12 residues. Germline-derived CDR1 and CDR2 are MNHEY and SVGAGI. V was clipped by 4 bases and J by 5 bases; unmatched bases: 1. The chain's CDR3 is CASSSDRETQYF. Here the CDR3 DNA reads TGTGCCAGCAGTTCGGACAGGGAGACCCAGTACTTC.

The V and J genes are TRBV9 and TRBJ2-1; D might be TRBD1 or TRBD2, each matching 5 bases. Germline V lookup: CDR1 SGDLS, CDR2 YYNGEE. There are 15 residues in the CDR3. Trimming cost V 2 bases and J 0 bases, with 9 bases left between them. For the CDR3, the DNA is TGTGCCAGCAGCGTGGGGACCCCCTCCTACAATGAGCAGTTCTTC. Protein product: CASSVGTPSYNEQFF.

This clonotype was seen only once. The chain has TRBV21-1 and TRBJ2-7; the D call in the table, TRBD1, was not verified against the DNA. TRBV21-1 is a recognized pseudogene. The CDR3 totals 9 residues. The DNA of the CDR3 is TGTGCCAGCACCCCCAAGCAGTACTTC. It translates to CASTPKQYF.

This chain uses TRBV29-1 with TRBJ2-1; 10 bases agree with TRBD2. The CDR3 runs 14 residues. V lost 6 bases and J lost 8; bases outside the gene matches: 10. From germline, CDR1 is SQVTM and CDR2 ANQGSEA. CDR3 in amino acids: CSVRWLAGVHEQFF. In nucleotides, the CDR3 is TGCAGCGTAAGGTGGCTAGCGGGAGTTCATGAGCAGTTCTTC.

The V and J genes are TRBV20-1 and TRBJ1-1; D perhaps matches TRBD1 (6 bases). V dropped 6 bases and J dropped 1 base, with 12 bases sitting between them. Per the germline V gene, CDR1 is DFQATT and CDR2 is SNEGSKA (reference sequence). The CDR3 runs 13 residues. CDR3 amino acids: CSAFLRGNTEAFF. CDR3 sequence (DNA): TGCAGTGCCTTTCTCAGGGGGAACACTGAAGCTTTCTTT.

This clonotype has ten or more counts. The chain employs TRBV12-3 or TRBV12-4 and TRBJ2-3; unclear D gene. This CDR3 contains 11 residues. The V gene lost 5 bases and the J gene lost 2 bases, with 2 bases spanning the gap. The CDR3 sequence: CASSLTDTQYF. CDR3 bases: TGTGCCAGCAGTCTCACAGATACGCAGTATTTT.

This clonotype was counted between two and nine times. This rearrangement joins TRBV20-1 to TRBJ1-5, with unresolved D. Germline-derived CDR1 and CDR2 are DFQATT and SNEGSKA (reference sequence). Trimming took off 3 bases at V and 2 bases at J, with 5 bases between the two ends. The CDR3 spans 12 residues. This chain's CDR3 is CSASSGNQPQHF. CDR3 nucleotide sequence: TGCAGTGCTAGTTCCGGCAATCAGCCCCAGCATTTT.

This sequence joins TRBV27 and TRBJ1-1; 7 positions agree with TRBD1. Germline assignment: CDR1 MNHEY and CDR2 SMNVEV (reference sequence). The trim removed 5 bases at V and 1 base at J, leaving 4 bases unmatched. CDR3 length equals 14 residues. The CDR3 loop is CASSRRQGNTEAFF. The CDR3 DNA reads TGTGCCAGCAGTAGAAGACAGGGGAACACTGAAGCTTTCTTT.

The gene calls are TRBV9 and TRBJ1-3; TRBD1 might be the D (5 bases). V was cut by 0 bases and J by 2 bases, with 9 bases left in between. CDR3 length: 15 amino acids. CDR1 is SGDLS, CDR2 YYNGEE, per germline. The DNA for the CDR3 is TGTGCCAGCAGCGTAGGAGGGGTGACTGGAAACACCATATATTTT. This gives the protein CASSVGGVTGNTIYF.

The gene calls are TRBV5-1 and TRBJ1-2; D is ambiguous. The ends were cut back, 4 bases at V and 3 bases at J, with 13 bases in the middle. The CDR3 runs to 14 residues. Germline lookup yields CDR1 SGHRS and CDR2 YFSETQ. CDR3 sequence reads: CASSATGSYYGYTF. CDR3 DNA: TGCGCCAGCAGCGCAACCGGGTCGTACTATGGCTACACCTTC.

This chain uses TRBV29-1 with TRBJ1-4; D may be TRBD1 (6 bases). V shed 2 bases and J shed 1 base, with 11 bases lying between them. Germline CDR1 and CDR2: SQVTM and ANQGSEA. The CDR3 is made up of 15 amino acids. The CDR3: CSVEKRGGTNEKLFF. The CDR3 DNA is TGCAGCGTTGAAAAAAGGGGGGGAACTAATGAAAAACTGTTTTTT.

This chain connects TRBV20-1 to TRBJ2-3; 9 bases match TRBD1. The junction had 6 bases not matched to a gene; V was cut back by 5 bases and J by 6 bases. The CDR3 has 13 residues. The germline V gene encodes CDR1 DFQATT and CDR2 SNEGSKA (reference sequence). In DNA form, the CDR3 reads TGCAGTGCTCCCCACAGGGGGCACGATACGCAGTATTTT. This encodes CSAPHRGHDTQYF.

The chain joins TRBV30 to TRBJ1-1; D is unresolved. From germline, CDR1 is GTSNPN and CDR2 SVGIG (reference sequence). Trimming removed 4 bases from V and 1 base from J, with 13 bases in between. This CDR3 spans 14 amino acids. CDR3 sequence: CAWKLRLSNTEAFF. Here the CDR3 DNA reads TGTGCCTGGAAACTCCGGTTGTCGAACACTGAAGCTTTCTTT.

The gene calls are TRBV3-1 and TRBJ2-7; D might be TRBD1 or TRBD2, each matching 5 bases. The germline gives CDR1 LGHDT, CDR2 YNNKEL (reference sequence). Trimming cost V 0 bases and J 3 bases, with 9 bases left between them. The CDR3 totals 14 residues. CDR3 nucleotides: TGTGCCAGCAGCCAAGAGGGGGTGAGCTACGAGCAGTACTTC. Translated, it gives CASSQEGVSYEQYF.

J is TRBJ2-5 and V is TRBV12-5; D unresolved. Germline CDR1 is LGHNT and CDR2 is FRNRAP. With 1 base removed from V and 3 bases from J, the gap between germline ends came to 0 bases. The CDR3 sequence is 11 residues long. The CDR3 here is CASGLEETQYF. In nucleotides, the CDR3 is TGTGCTAGTGGTTTGGAAGAGACCCAGTACTTC.

This chain joins TRBV5-4 and TRBJ2-7; TRBD1 aligns across 8 bases. Germline assignment: CDR1 SGHNT and CDR2 YYREEE (reference sequence). The ends lost 3 bases at V and 2 bases at J; junction bases unmatched: 7. The CDR3 is 15 amino acids. The CDR3 reads CASSSAGGPTYEQYF. The CDR3 nucleotides are TGTGCCAGCAGCTCGGCAGGGGGCCCGACCTACGAGCAGTACTTC.

The rearrangement joins TRBV19 to TRBJ2-1; no reliable D call. This CDR3 has 15 residues. Trimming cost V 3 bases and J 5 bases, with 14 bases left between them. From germline, CDR1 is LNHDA and CDR2 SQIVND (reference sequence). For the CDR3, the DNA is TGTGCCAGTAGTATCGGTCGACCAGCTGACAATGAGCAGTTCTTC. Residues: CASSIGRPADNEQFF.